These T cell receptor beta chains were read from a single sample in a study of metastatic and nonmetastatic thyroid tumors. TCRdb re-called clones via MiXCR from the PCR reads. The table shows tens of thousands of clones, with around a third occurring only once. The source material was tumor tissue. These receptors originate from a female donor with papillary thyroid cancer or a benign thyroid nodule (not recorded which). Some clones in this sample may be carry-over from other donors' samples. CDR3s include the opening cysteine and the closing phenylalanine or tryptophan. A D gene is named only where the DNA matches it firmly. Clone size is given for some rows only: seen once, a few or many times, or a class if the clone is expanded.

V gene	clone size	D gene	J gene	CDR3 protein	CDR3 DNA
TRBV2	NA	NA	TRBJ2-7	CASLVPSGPRSSYEQYF	TGTGCCAGCCTCGTCCCCTCCGGGCCGCGTAGCTCCTACGAGCAGTACTTC
TRBV6-1	few	NA	TRBJ2-1	CASSSGLNEQFF	TGTGCCAGCAGTTCCGGTCTGAATGAGCAGTTCTTC
TRBV6-5	NA	NA	TRBJ2-3	CASSYYGAPTDTQYF	TGTGCCAGCAGTTACTACGGGGCCCCCACAGATACGCAGTATTTT
TRBV2	NA	TRBD1	TRBJ2-7	CASSGGQGAAYEQYF	TGTGCCAGCAGTGGGGGACAGGGGGCTGCTTACGAGCAGTACTTC
TRBV12-3/TRBV12-4	few	NA	TRBJ2-1	CASSPLGHDNEQFF	TGTGCCAGCAGTCCCCTCGGACACGACAATGAGCAGTTCTTC
TRBV11-3	few	TRBD1	TRBJ1-2	CASSPHRQGVNYGYTF	TGTGCCAGCAGCCCCCATCGACAGGGCGTCAACTATGGCTACACCTTC
TRBV7-8	medium-sized	NA	TRBJ2-3	CASNLARSGDTQYF	TGTGCCAGCAACTTAGCGCGGTCGGGGGATACGCAGTATTTT
TRBV24-1	NA	NA	TRBJ2-3	CATSDPGLYTQYF	TGTGCCACCAGTGACCCGGGGCTTTATACGCAGTATTTT
TRBV4-3	NA	NA	TRBJ2-7	CASSQAITGRTTPYEQYF	TGCGCCAGCAGCCAAGCCATAACCGGGAGAACAACGCCCTACGAGCAGTACTTC
TRBV5-1	NA	TRBD1	TRBJ2-1	CASSLGTGGFYEQFF	TGCGCCAGCAGCTTGGGGACAGGTGGATTTTATGAGCAGTTCTTC
TRBV7-9	NA	TRBD2	TRBJ2-7	CASSSRTSEAYEQYF	TGTGCCAGCAGCTCGCGGACTAGCGAGGCCTACGAGCAGTACTTC
TRBV27	NA	NA	TRBJ1-2	CASSFYDRQGANYGYTF	TGTGCCAGCAGTTTTTACGACAGGCAGGGTGCTAACTATGGCTACACCTTC
TRBV11-2	NA	TRBD1	TRBJ1-4	CASSHLRGRTNEKLFF	TGTGCCAGCAGCCATCTCAGGGGGCGTACCAATGAAAAACTGTTTTTT
TRBV20-1	NA	TRBD2	TRBJ2-3	CSARLSLAGEGTQYF	TGCAGTGCTAGGTTGAGCCTAGCGGGAGAGGGGACGCAGTATTTT
TRBV6-1	NA	TRBD1	TRBJ1-6	CASSGEDRSSYNSPLHF	TGTGCCAGCAGTGGGGAGGACAGGAGCTCCTATAATTCACCCCTCCACTTT
TRBV11-1	few	NA	TRBJ1-2	CASSKGDYGYTF	TGTGCCAGCAGCAAGGGTGACTATGGCTACACCTTC
TRBV7-9	NA	TRBD1	TRBJ1-2	CASSPEGRGPGYTF	TGTGCCAGCAGCCCCGAGGGGAGGGGGCCTGGCTACACCTTC
TRBV4-1	NA	NA	TRBJ1-2	CASSQEVRQYGYTF	TGCGCCAGCAGCCAAGAAGTACGGCAGTATGGCTACACCTTC
TRBV6-5	NA	NA	TRBJ1-5	CASSYPTMGSRNQPQHF	TGTGCCAGCAGTTACCCTACCATGGGGTCGCGCAATCAGCCCCAGCATTTT
TRBV10-1	few	TRBD2	TRBJ2-3	CASSEGGVRADTQYF	TGCGCCAGCAGTGAGGGGGGGGTTCGGGCAGATACGCAGTATTTT
TRBV2	few	TRBD2	TRBJ2-2	CASQRELDGELFF	TGTGCCAGCCAGCGGGAGCTAGACGGGGAGCTGTTTTTT
TRBV27	NA	TRBD1	TRBJ2-6	CASSLSGTEALTF	TGTGCCAGCAGTTTATCGGGGACAGAGGCCTTGACTTTC
TRBV20-1	NA	TRBD2	TRBJ2-1	CSATGLAGAGEQFF	TGCAGTGCTACGGGACTAGCGGGAGCAGGTGAGCAGTTCTTC
TRBV10-3	NA	NA	TRBJ1-2	CAISESWDYGYTF	TGTGCCATCAGTGAGTCGTGGGACTATGGTTACACCTTC
TRBV30	NA	NA	TRBJ2-7	CAWSAGTGTYEQYF	TGTGCCTGGAGTGCGGGGACTGGGACCTACGAGCAGTACTTC
TRBV12-3/TRBV12-4	few	NA	TRBJ1-2	CASSSSAILFYGYTF	NA
TRBV7-8	NA	NA	TRBJ2-7	CASSLEPRQQYF	TGTGCCAGCAGCTTAGAGCCCCGCCAGCAGTACTTC
TRBV6-5	few	TRBD1	TRBJ2-7	CASSSSHRGRSYEQYF	TGTGCCAGCAGTTCTTCCCACAGGGGACGGTCCTACGAGCAGTACTTC
TRBV12-3/TRBV12-4	NA	TRBD2	TRBJ2-5	CASSIRLAGGEETQYF	TGTGCCAGCAGTATTAGACTAGCGGGGGGGGAAGAGACCCAGTACTTC
TRBV19	NA	NA	TRBJ2-7	CASSLMAARSYEQYF	TGTGCCAGTAGCCTCATGGCCGCTCGGAGCTACGAGCAGTACTTC
TRBV11-2	NA	TRBD2	TRBJ2-3	CASSPPSGGTQYF	TGTGCCAGCAGCCCTCCCAGCGGGGGGACGCAGTATTTT
TRBV11-1	NA	NA	TRBJ2-5	CASSLEQGRETQYF	TGTGCCAGCAGCTTAGAACAGGGGAGGGAGACCCAGTACTTC
TRBV7-3	NA	TRBD2	TRBJ2-3	CASSPWGGPTDTQYF	TGTGCCAGCAGCCCTTGGGGAGGGCCTACAGATACGCAGTATTTT
TRBV6-1	many	TRBD2	TRBJ2-7	CASSGQGLAAWVYEQYF	TGTGCCAGCAGCGGGCAGGGACTAGCGGCATGGGTTTACGAGCAGTACTTC
TRBV18	NA	NA	TRBJ2-2	CASSDKNTGELFF	TGTGCCAGCTCGGACAAGAACACCGGGGAGCTGTTTTTT
TRBV11-1	NA	TRBD2	TRBJ2-1	CASSLALAGPRNEQFF	TGTGCCAGCAGCTTAGCCCTAGCGGGACCGCGAAATGAGCAGTTCTTC
TRBV28	NA	TRBD1	TRBJ1-2	CASSLGWGQGSSEGGDGYTF	TGTGCCAGCAGTTTGGGGTGGGGACAGGGGAGTTCGGAGGGAGGCGATGGCTACACCTTC
TRBV12-3/TRBV12-4	few	NA	TRBJ1-1	CASSSGPLDTEAFF	TGTGCCAGCAGCTCGGGACCGCTTGACACTGAAGCTTTCTTT
TRBV20-1	few	TRBD2	TRBJ2-7	CSATQTPGLAGVEQYF	TGCAGTGCTACCCAAACTCCGGGACTAGCGGGAGTCGAGCAGTACTTC
TRBV20-1	NA	TRBD1	TRBJ2-7	CSASPGQGGKYEQYF	TGCAGTGCTAGTCCGGGACAGGGGGGCAAGTACGAGCAGTACTTC
TRBV7-3	NA	NA	TRBJ1-1	CASSLGAGANTEAFF	TGTGCCAGCAGCTTAGGCGCAGGGGCGAACACTGAAGCTTTCTTT
TRBV7-9	few	TRBD1	TRBJ1-1	CASSSPGTGGPEAFF	TGTGCCAGCAGCTCTCCGGGGACAGGGGGGCCCGAAGCTTTCTTT
TRBV7-2	NA	NA	TRBJ1-1	CDSSYFTEAFF	TGTGACAGCAGCTATTTTACTGAAGCTTTCTTT
TRBV19	few	NA	TRBJ2-2	CASSKQTTGELFF	TGTGCCAGTAGTAAACAAACTACCGGGGAGCTGTTTTTT
TRBV20-1	NA	TRBD2	TRBJ2-7	CSARDSAGGTYEQYF	TGCAGTGCTAGAGATTCGGCGGGGGGGACCTACGAGCAGTACTTC
TRBV7-6	NA	NA	TRBJ2-6	CASSLDTGANVLTF	TGTGCCAGCAGCTTGGATACTGGGGCCAACGTCCTGACTTTC
TRBV6-1	few	NA	TRBJ2-1	CASTLRGRVNEQFF	TGTGCCAGCACTCTTAGGGGAAGGGTGAATGAGCAGTTCTTC
TRBV12-3/TRBV12-4	few	TRBD1	TRBJ1-2	CASSPPTGGAYGYTF	TGTGCCAGCAGTCCGCCGACAGGGGGTGCCTATGGCTACACCTTC
TRBV4-1	NA	TRBD2	TRBJ2-1	CASRRGTSGSNEQFF	TGCGCCAGCAGGAGGGGGACTAGCGGGAGTAATGAGCAGTTCTTC
TRBV6-1	large	NA	TRBJ2-3	CASSSVPTDTQYF	TGTGCCAGCAGTTCTGTCCCCACAGATACGCAGTATTTT
TRBV25-1	NA	NA	TRBJ1-2	CASRGSDGYTF	TGTGCCAGCAGAGGCAGCGATGGCTACACCTTC
TRBV5-1	NA	NA	TRBJ1-1	CASSNEGVEAFF	TGCGCCAGCAGCAATGAGGGGGTTGAAGCTTTCTTT
TRBV7-2	NA	NA	TRBJ2-7	CASSTARAYPSPDEQYF	TGTGCCAGCAGCACAGCGAGGGCCTACCCCTCACCTGACGAGCAGTACTTC
TRBV30	NA	NA	TRBJ2-3	CAWSEAGAADTQYF	TGTGCCTGGAGCGAGGCTGGGGCGGCGGATACGCAGTATTTT
TRBV7-9	NA	TRBD2	TRBJ2-7	CASSLPGGEQYF	TGTGCCAGCAGCTTACCGGGAGGCGAGCAGTACTTC
TRBV5-1	NA	TRBD2	TRBJ2-7	CASSLASGRPSYSYEQYF	TGCGCCAGCAGCTTAGCTAGCGGGAGGCCAAGCTACTCCTACGAGCAGTACTTC
TRBV28	few	NA	TRBJ2-7	CASSFDVGAGEQYF	TGTGCCAGCAGTTTCGACGTGGGGGCGGGGGAGCAGTACTTC
TRBV6-6	NA	TRBD1	TRBJ1-3	CASSYSGQGVNTIYF	TGTGCCAGCAGTTACTCAGGACAGGGGGTAAACACCATATATTTT
TRBV18	NA	TRBD2	TRBJ2-2	CASSPVAGGNTGELFF	TGTGCCAGCTCACCAGTTGCGGGGGGAAACACCGGGGAGCTGTTTTTT
TRBV11-2	NA	NA	TRBJ1-6	CASSSPPQGAYNSPLHF	TGTGCCAGCAGCTCCCCGCCGCAGGGAGCCTATAATTCACCCCTCCACTTT